Presented here are 9 T cell receptor beta chains from one specimen sequenced in a study of beta chain features in type 1 diabetes. The study's findings and limits: TCRB CDR3 length was moderately but significantly reduced in all four CD4+ subsets of Type 1 diabetes patients.

Their specific antigens are unknown. Investigators reverse transcribed all isolated RNA, so they sequenced expressed TCRB transcripts. Assay used: immunoSEQ multiplex PCR; TCRdb lists only in-frame clones, some missing. Counted here are fewer than 300,000 clones, approximately 11% occurring once; the ten biggest clones make up around 0.017%. Sequencing used naive CD4+ T cells from blood. These receptor sequences come from a man aged 25-40 years with type 1 diabetes.

The chain uses TRBV9 and TRBJ1-1, with TRBD1 matching over 9 bases. This CDR3 comprises 14 residues. Germline V gene sequence: CDR1 SGDLS, CDR2 YYNGEE. V was clipped by 4 bases and J by 5 bases; unmatched bases: 6. The CDR3 here is CASSSGTGRTEAFF. The DNA for the CDR3 is TGTGCCAGCAGCTCGGGGACAGGGAGAACTGAAGCTTTCTTT.

The chain links TRBV6-5 to TRBJ1-2; 9 bases fit TRBD1. Unmatched junction bases numbered 5, after V lost 0 bases and J lost 3 bases. CDR3 size: 16 residues. From germline, CDR1 is MNHEY and CDR2 SVGAGI. The DNA of the CDR3 is TGTGCCAGCAGTTACTCAAGACAGGGGGGGTACTATGGCTACACCTTC. This codes for CASSYSRQGGYYGYTF.

V and J are TRBV7-2 and TRBJ1-4, with a weak D call TRBD1 (5 bases). CDR3 length equals 14 residues. Trimming took 5 bases from V and 10 from J, leaving 17 bases between them. Germline V gene lookup returns CDR1 SGHTA and CDR2 FQGNSA. The CDR3 bases are TGTGCCAGCAGCCCAGGGAGGGTAGTGGGAAAACTGTTTTTT. Protein: CASSPGRVVGKLFF.

The chain employs TRBV7-9 and TRBJ2-1, with 8 bases aligning to TRBD2. V was pared by 5 bases and J by 4 bases, with 10 bases of the junction left unmatched. CDR1 and CDR2 (germline): SEHNR, FQNEAQ (reference sequence). This CDR3 is 16 amino acids long. CDR3 amino acids: CASSPPRGGTYNEQFF. CDR3 DNA sequence: TGTGCCAGCAGCCCCCCCCGGGGGGGAACATACAATGAGCAGTTCTTC.

V is TRBV30 and J is TRBJ1-2; D unresolved. Trimming removed 2 bases at V and 2 bases at J, with 15 bases between. This CDR3 has 15 residues. The germline CDR1 and CDR2 sequences are GTSNPN and SVGIG (reference sequence). The CDR3 reads CAWSRGGRGNYGYTF. CDR3 sequence (DNA): TGTGCCTGGAGTCGCGGAGGTCGGGGAAACTATGGCTACACCTTC. Variable domain in full (rest from reference TRBV30 and TRBJ1-2): SQTIHQWPATLVQPVGSPLSLECTVEGTSNPNLYWYRQAAGRGLQLLFYSVGIGQISSEVPQNLSASRPQDRQFILSSKKLLLSDSGFYLCAWSRGGRGNYGYTFGSGTRLTVV.

This clone was picked up a small number of times. The rearrangement joins TRBV9 to TRBJ2-7; TRBD1 agrees at 9 bases. CDR1 and CDR2 from the germline V gene are SGDLS and YYNGEE. The CDR3 has 15 residues. After removal of 3 bases from V and 3 bases from J, the junction contained 7 bases not matched to a gene. This chain's CDR3 is CASSAAGTGFYEQYF. CDR3 DNA: TGTGCCAGCAGCGCCGCGGGGACAGGGTTCTACGAGCAGTACTTC. Together with reference TRBV9 and TRBJ2-7, the CDR3 gives the full variable domain: DSGVTQTPKHLITATGQRVTLRCSPRSGDLSVYWYQQSLDQGLQFLIQYYNGEERAKGNILERFSAQQFPDLHSELNLSSLELGDSALYFCASSAAGTGFYEQYFGPGTRLTVT.

This chain uses TRBV10-3 with TRBJ1-2; 7 nucleotides match TRBD1. J was trimmed by 6 bases and V by 6 bases; bases with no gene match: 7. This CDR3 is 13 amino acids long. Germline V gene data show CDR1 as ENHRY and CDR2 as SYGVKD. CDR3 sequence (DNA): TGTGCCATCAGGGAAAACGGACAGGATGGCTACACCTTC. Its protein product is CAIRENGQDGYTF.

This clone was counted a few times. This chain links TRBV4-2 with TRBJ2-1, with a possible D match to TRBD2 (5 bases). Deletions cut 0 bases from V and 6 bases from J, with 12 bases between. The CDR3 has 15 amino acids. Germline-derived CDR1 and CDR2 are LGHNA and YNFKEQ. In nucleotides, the CDR3 is TGTGCCAGCAGCCAAGATGTAACACGGGGCAATGAGCAGTTCTTC. Translating it yields CASSQDVTRGNEQFF.

The chain employs TRBV7-2 and TRBJ2-5; 7 bases are a match to TRBD1. Germline values: CDR1 SGHTA, CDR2 FQGNSA. The CDR3 contains 15 residues. After removal of 3 bases from V and 2 bases from J, the junction contained 6 bases not matched to a gene. The CDR3 spells CASSFYSGQQETQYF. CDR3 in DNA: TGTGCCAGCAGCTTCTACTCGGGACAGCAAGAGACCCAGTACTTC.